The entry that follows covers one TCR beta chain sequence. This sample stems from a study of blood T cell repertoires in COVID-19. In the study overall: The study drew acute and convalescent COVID-19 samples from the United States, Italy and Spain. Sources were T cells, B-cell-depleted T cells, or PBMCs; the material itself was cDNA or gDNA.

V was shortened by 2 bases and J by 1 base, with 19 bases between the two germline ends. CDR1 is SGHKS, CDR2 YYEKEE, per germline (reference sequence). This CDR3 is built from 17 residues. Some clones are missing from TCRdb's copy, which holds only in-frame ones; the method was immunoSEQ multiplex PCR. Found here are approximately 120,000 clones, 70% to 90% of them singletons; the top ten hold roughly 13%. The sequence was collected from a human donor in a cohort sampled during active COVID-19. What was sequenced was peripheral blood. The V gene is TRBV5-5, the J gene TRBJ2-7; maybe TRBD1 (8 bases). DNA of the CDR3: TGTGCCAGCAGCTTCACCACAGGGGGGGCGAGTTCCTACGAGCAGTACTTC. Its translation: CASSFTTGGASSYEQYF.